What follows are 30 T cell receptor beta chains derived from one specimen sequenced in a study of T cells in tuberculosis. Sequencing was performed with immunoSEQ multiplex PCR; in TCRdb, only in-frame clones are kept and a portion is missing. The top ten hold roughly 7% of the sample, which has more than 35,000 clones, about 95% seen once. Sequenced sample: PBMCs. The receptors here all came from a donor aged 5 to 30 with latent tuberculosis or without tuberculosis infection.

This chain joins TRBV19 and TRBJ1-2, with 8 bases identical to TRBD1. This CDR3 contains 15 residues. Looked up from germline, CDR1 is LNHDA and CDR2 is SQIVND (reference sequence). V was pared by 4 bases and J by 3 bases, with 7 bases of the junction left unmatched. CDR3 sequence: CASSNPPGGDYGYTF. CDR3 in DNA: TGTGCCAGTAGTAACCCCCCAGGGGGCGACTATGGCTACACCTTC.

This chain joins TRBV27 and TRBJ2-7; weak D call: TRBD1 (5 bases). The CDR3 loop spans 19 amino acids. The V end was cut by 2 bases, the J end by 2 bases, with 25 bases between. The germline gives CDR1 MNHEY, CDR2 SMNVEV (reference sequence). Written as DNA, the CDR3 is TGTGCCAGCAGTTTACACCCTCCGGCAACCCAGGGATTTCCCTACGAGCAGTACTTC. Translated, it gives CASSLHPPATQGFPYEQYF.

The J gene is TRBJ2-7, the V gene TRBV11-2; 8 bases match TRBD1. V gave up 5 bases and J gave up 6 bases; unmatched junction bases: 12. The CDR3 has 15 amino acids. CDR1 is SGHAT, CDR2 FQNNGV, per germline. CDR3 DNA: TGTGCCAGCAGCCCTCCCGGACAGGGACGGAGCGAGCAGTACTTC. As protein: CASSPPGQGRSEQYF. The variable domain in full, with the rest retrieved from reference TRBV11-2 and TRBJ2-7, is EAGVAQSPRYKIIEKRQSVAFWCNPISGHATLYWYQQILGQGPKLLIQFQNNGVVDDSQLPKDRFSAERLKGVDSTLKIQPAKLEDSAVYLCASSPPGQGRSEQYFGPGTRLTVT.

The V and J genes are TRBV4-1 and TRBJ2-5, with 9 bases lining up with TRBD2. V shed 0 bases and J 5 bases; nucleotides not matched to a gene: 7. Per germline, CDR1 MGHRA and CDR2 YSYEKL. CDR3 size: 16 residues. CDR3 nucleotides: TGCGCCAGCAGCCAAGACGGGGGACTAGCATCGGAGACCCAGTACTTC. Translation: CASSQDGGLASETQYF.

This chain connects TRBV7-2 to TRBJ1-1; D ambiguous. V was clipped by 1 base and J by 2 bases, with 11 bases between them. Germline V gene data show CDR1 as SGHTA and CDR2 as FQGNSA. The CDR3 is 15 amino acids. This CDR3 reads CASSLGVRGNTEAFF. CDR3 sequence (DNA): TGTGCCAGCAGCTTAGGGGTCCGAGGCAACACTGAAGCTTTCTTT.

This chain links TRBV9 with TRBJ1-5; D is possibly TRBD1 (5 bases). Germline V gene data show CDR1 as SGDLS and CDR2 as YYNGEE. The CDR3 runs 14 residues. Trimming took off 0 bases at V and 6 bases at J, with 10 bases between the two ends. CDR3 sequence (DNA): TGTGCCAGCAGCGTAGGGGGCGGGGGTCAGCCCCAGCATTTT. Its translation: CASSVGGGGQPQHF.

The chain joins TRBV5-1 to TRBJ2-4; a weak D match, TRBD1 (6 bases). Germline CDR1 reads SGHRS; CDR2 reads YFSETQ. V lost 4 bases and J 13 bases, leaving 15 bases between the germline ends. CDR3 length: 12 residues. CDR3 in amino acids: CASSPDSGLQYF. The CDR3 bases are TGCGCCAGCAGCCCGGACAGTGGATTACAGTACTTC.

The V gene is TRBV14, the J gene TRBJ2-3, with TRBD1 matching 7 bases. CDR3 length: 17 residues. From germline, CDR1 is SGHDN and CDR2 FVKESK. The trim removed 4 bases at V and 2 bases at J, leaving 12 bases unmatched. The CDR3 nucleotides read TGTGCCAGCAGCCCCCCCGGGACAGCAAGACACACAGATACGCAGTATTTT. It translates to CASSPPGTARHTDTQYF.

This chain uses TRBV10-2 with TRBJ1-5; D might be TRBD1 (5 bases). The CDR3 totals 14 residues. Germline-derived CDR1 and CDR2 are WSHSY and SAAADI. Trimming took off 2 bases at V and 3 bases at J, with 8 bases between the two ends. The CDR3 DNA reads as TGCGCCAGCAGTGAGGGGGACTCCAATCAGCCCCAGCATTTT. Protein: CASSEGDSNQPQHF.

This sequence joins TRBV5-1 and TRBJ2-5; 8 bases match TRBD1. The length of the CDR3 is 18 residues. After removal of 0 bases from V and 5 bases from J, the junction contained 15 bases not matched to a gene. CDR1 is SGHRS and CDR2 is YFSETQ in the germline V gene. CDR3 region: CASSLVAQGAMGGETQYF. The CDR3 DNA reads as TGCGCCAGCAGCTTGGTGGCCCAGGGGGCCATGGGTGGGGAGACCCAGTACTTC.

The J gene is TRBJ2-7, the V gene TRBV18; TRBD1 might be the D (6 bases). Germline assignment: CDR1 KGHSH and CDR2 LQKENI. Trimming took 3 bases from V and 5 from J, leaving 17 bases between them. This CDR3 comprises 15 residues. The DNA for the CDR3 is TGTGCCAGCTCACCCTTGGCCAGGGGCAACCACGAGCAGTACTTC. Protein sequence: CASSPLARGNHEQYF.

The chain couples TRBV27 to TRBJ1-2, with 7 bases lining up with TRBD1. The CDR3 covers 13 residues. Per the germline V gene, CDR1 is MNHEY and CDR2 is SMNVEV (reference sequence). The J segment lost 4 bases and the V segment lost 5 bases, leaving 4 bases of the junction unmatched. This chain's CDR3 is CASSLGQTYGYTF. The DNA for the CDR3 is TGTGCCAGCAGTCTGGGACAGACCTATGGCTACACCTTC.

The V and J genes are TRBV9 and TRBJ2-3; 10 bases are a match to TRBD2. The trim removed 0 bases at V and 2 bases at J, leaving 3 bases unmatched. Germline V gene data show CDR1 as SGDLS and CDR2 as YYNGEE. The CDR3 runs 16 residues. The CDR3 DNA is TGTGCCAGCAGCGTAGCCAGCGGGGGGGTCACAGATACGCAGTATTTT. Translating gives CASSVASGGVTDTQYF. Based on the CDR3 plus reference TRBV9 and TRBJ2-3, the full variable domain is DSGVTQTPKHLITATGQRVTLRCSPRSGDLSVYWYQQSLDQGLQFLIQYYNGEERAKGNILERFSAQQFPDLHSELNLSSLELGDSALYFCASSVASGGVTDTQYFGPGTRLTVL.

The chain combines TRBV5-1 with TRBJ2-1, with 8 nucleotides matching TRBD2. The J segment lost 7 bases and the V segment lost 4 bases, leaving 16 bases of the junction unmatched. In germline, CDR1 is SGHRS, CDR2 YFSETQ. The CDR3 has 17 residues. CDR3 in amino acids: CASSPIQLAGINNEQFF. The CDR3 nucleotides read TGCGCCAGCAGCCCCATTCAGCTAGCGGGCATAAATAATGAGCAGTTCTTC.

The chain couples TRBV30 to TRBJ1-2; D unresolved. The CDR3 has 13 residues. The germline CDR1 and CDR2 sequences are GTSNPN and SVGIG (reference sequence). V gave up 1 base and J gave up 8 bases, with 14 bases separating them. This CDR3 is CAWSEKTVKGYTF. CDR3 in DNA: TGTGCCTGGAGTGAGAAAACAGTCAAGGGCTACACCTTC.

The rearrangement uses TRBV30 and TRBJ1-2; the D gene is possibly TRBD1 (6 bases). The CDR3 totals 14 residues. Trimming left V 4 bases short and J 4 bases short, with 16 bases between. CDR1 is GTSNPN and CDR2 is SVGIG in the germline V gene (reference sequence). CDR3 loop: CAWIGGGRPYGYTF. CDR3 bases: TGTGCCTGGATAGGGGGGGGGCGCCCCTATGGCTACACCTTC.

This clone was seen once. The chain employs TRBV5-1 and TRBJ2-3; D perhaps matches TRBD1 (5 bases). The germline CDR1 and CDR2 sequences are SGHRS and YFSETQ. There are 15 residues in the CDR3. V shed 0 bases and J shed 0 bases, with 8 bases lying between them. The CDR3 sequence is CASSLDRGSTDTQYF. In nucleotides, the CDR3 is TGCGCCAGCAGCTTGGATAGGGGTAGCACAGATACGCAGTATTTT.

V usage is TRBV4-1 and J usage is TRBJ2-5; 11 nucleotides align to TRBD2. The CDR3 runs to 16 residues. Unmatched junction bases numbered 5, after V lost 2 bases and J lost 3 bases. Germline V gene data show CDR1 as MGHRA and CDR2 as YSYEKL. The CDR3 DNA follows: TGCGCCAGCAGCCAAAATGTGGGACTAGCGGAAGAGACCCAGTACTTC. Residues: CASSQNVGLAEETQYF.

The gene calls are TRBV5-1 and TRBJ2-3; a weak D match, TRBD2 (5 bases). The germline V and J ends were trimmed by 0 bases and 1 base, with 9 bases remaining between them. The CDR3 runs 15 residues. Germline CDR1 and CDR2: SGHRS and YFSETQ. CDR3 protein: CASSLAGSGTDTQYF. CDR3 nucleotides: TGCGCCAGCAGCTTGGCTGGTAGCGGCACAGATACGCAGTATTTT.

The chain couples TRBV5-8 to TRBJ2-7, with D perhaps TRBD2 (6 bases). CDR3 length equals 15 residues. V was shortened by 4 bases and J by 4 bases, with 18 bases between the two germline ends. The germline gives CDR1 SGHTS, CDR2 YDEGEE. The CDR3 spells CASSLDGAGNYEQYF. CDR3 sequence (DNA): TGTGCCAGCAGCCTGGACGGCGCGGGGAATTACGAGCAGTACTTC.

There are a few counts of this clone. This chain joins TRBV4-1 and TRBJ1-2; D possibly corresponds to TRBD1 (6 bases). Deletions cut 4 bases from V and 5 bases from J, with 14 bases between. Germline loops: CDR1 MGHRA, CDR2 YSYEKL. The CDR3 is made up of 14 amino acids. The CDR3 is CASSPRTETYGYTF. Written as DNA, the CDR3 is TGCGCCAGCAGCCCAAGGACAGAAACTTATGGCTACACCTTC.

This clone was detected a few times. The chain recombines TRBV6-6 with TRBJ2-7; 7 nucleotides align to TRBD1. Trimming removed 0 bases from V and 7 bases from J; junction bases left unmatched: 6. The length of the CDR3 is 14 residues. Looked up from germline, CDR1 is MNHNY and CDR2 is SVGAGI (reference sequence). CDR3 nucleotide sequence: TGTGCCAGCAGTTACTCCGGACAGGAGTGGGAGCAGTACTTC. Its translation: CASSYSGQEWEQYF.

The chain is built from TRBV19 and TRBJ1-2, with D possibly TRBD1 on 6 matching bases. The CDR3 is 13 residues long. The germline V gene has CDR1 LNHDA and CDR2 SQIVND (reference sequence). The V end was cut by 6 bases, the J end by 4 bases, with 12 bases between. The CDR3 region has the DNA TGTGCCAGTAGGGAACAGGGAACCTATGGCTACACCTTC. Amino acids: CASREQGTYGYTF.

V gene TRBV19 combines with J gene TRBJ1-5; unclear D gene. V dropped 8 bases and J dropped 0 bases, with 17 bases sitting between them. This CDR3 spans 16 amino acids. Germline lookup yields CDR1 LNHDA and CDR2 SQIVND (reference sequence). CDR3 region: CASPRRRWDSNQPQHF. CDR3 in DNA: TGTGCCAGTCCCCGAAGGAGGTGGGATAGCAATCAGCCCCAGCATTTT.

The V and J genes are TRBV12-2 and TRBJ2-3; TRBD2, the table's D call, lacks a check against the DNA. TRBV12-2 has pseudogene status. CDR3 length: 18 residues. CDR3 nucleotides: TGTGCAAGTCGCTTAGACATTAGGACTAGCCATTACACAGATACGCAGTATTTT. It encodes CASRLDIRTSHYTDTQYF.

This chain uses TRBV19 with TRBJ2-3; 8 nucleotides line up with TRBD1. The CDR3 extends over 17 amino acids. Germline V gene lookup returns CDR1 LNHDA and CDR2 SQIVND (reference sequence). V lost 5 bases to trimming and J lost 0 bases; unmatched junction nucleotides: 10. The chain's CDR3 is CASSGQGTASSTDTQYF. Here the CDR3 DNA reads TGTGCCAGTAGTGGACAGGGCACCGCTTCTAGCACAGATACGCAGTATTTT.

This chain connects TRBV27 to TRBJ1-1, with TRBD1 as a possible D gene (5 bases). The CDR3 covers 13 residues. Germline assignment: CDR1 MNHEY and CDR2 SMNVEV (reference sequence). Trimming removed 6 bases from V and 4 bases from J, with 12 bases in between. In nucleotides, the CDR3 is TGTGCCAGCAGGGGGGTAGCGGTCACTGAAGCTTTCTTT. The encoded protein is CASRGVAVTEAFF.

V usage is TRBV5-1 and J usage is TRBJ2-2, with D possibly TRBD1 on 5 matching bases. The germline CDR1 and CDR2 sequences are SGHRS and YFSETQ. There are 15 residues in the CDR3. The V gene lost 1 base and the J gene lost 2 bases, with 9 bases spanning the gap. The CDR3 here is CASSLFQGNTGELFF. CDR3 in DNA: TGCGCCAGCAGCTTGTTTCAGGGTAACACCGGGGAGCTGTTTTTT.

V is TRBV7-6 and J is TRBJ2-2, with 10 bases matching TRBD1. Looked up from germline, CDR1 is SGHVS and CDR2 is FNYEAQ. This CDR3 is built from 15 residues. V shed 4 bases and J 6 bases; nucleotides not matched to a gene: 5. In DNA, the CDR3 is TGTGCCAGCAGCTCCTGGGACAGGGGCTCCGGGGAGCTGTTTTTT. This sequence encodes CASSSWDRGSGELFF.

J is TRBJ2-2 and V is TRBV5-1, with 8 positions matching TRBD1. V shed 4 bases and J 13 bases; nucleotides not matched to a gene: 15. There are 15 residues in the CDR3. The germline V gene has CDR1 SGHRS and CDR2 YFSETQ. In DNA form, the CDR3 reads TGCGCCAGCAGCCCGCAGGGGGCCCCACCGGAGGGGCTGTTTTTT. It translates to CASSPQGAPPEGLFF.